This TCR beta chain was profiled in a study of memory CD4+ T cells and cytomegalovirus serostatus. Data came from immunoSEQ multiplex PCR; TCRdb stores just in-frame clones and leaves some out. The sample lists tens of thousands of clones, around 76% seen once, with over 0.35% in the top ten. The sort gate was single viable CD3+CD4+CD8-CD45RO+ cells for memory CD4+ T cells. CDR1 and CDR2 (germline): MNHEY, SVGAGI. The V and J ends lost 7 bases and 7 bases respectively, with 17 bases between them. This CDR3 has 15 amino acids. Sequencing used memory CD4+ T cells from blood. The V gene is TRBV6-5, the J gene TRBJ1-6; D may be TRBD1 (5 bases). The TCR was taken from an adult in good health and CMV-seronegative. CDR3 sequence reads: CASTPGRVENSPLHF. CDR3 nucleotide sequence: TGTGCCAGCACTCCCGGCAGGGTTGAGAATTCACCCCTCCACTTT.